The 14 T cell receptor beta chains listed next were all sequenced from one sample in a study of blood T cells in healthy people across ages. A second about 7 to 11 cycle PCR used barcoded and J-beta primers. A single record per CDR3 protein comes from TCRdb applying MiXCR to the 5' RACE reads. Here the sample spans around 1,000,000 distinct CDR3 sequences, about 23% being singletons. The sample also formed part of further work on T cells of mothers and their children.

Sequenced material: blood. These TCRs come from a girl between 2 and 10 years old in good health.

The chain combines TRBV7-2 with TRBJ2-5, with a weak D call TRBD1 (6 bases). Germline V gene data show CDR1 as SGHTA and CDR2 as FQGNSA. CDR3 size: 14 residues. Deletions cut 0 bases from V and 5 bases from J, with 10 bases between. This CDR3 reads CASSLATGYETQYF. For the CDR3, the DNA is TGTGCCAGCAGCTTAGCGACAGGCTATGAGACCCAGTACTTC.

The rearrangement uses TRBV4-1 and TRBJ1-4; unclear D gene. CDR1 is MGHRA and CDR2 is YSYEKL in the germline V gene. V was trimmed by 2 bases and J by 6 bases, leaving 7 bases between them. The CDR3 is made up of 13 amino acids. The CDR3 region has the DNA TGCGCCAGCAGCCAATCCGCAGATGAAAAACTGTTTTTT. Its translation: CASSQSADEKLFF.

The V gene is TRBV29-1, the J gene TRBJ1-1; D not resolved. This CDR3 has 12 amino acids. The germline V and J ends were trimmed by 7 bases and 1 base, with 10 bases remaining between them. The germline CDR1 and CDR2 sequences are SQVTM and ANQGSEA. The CDR3 bases are TGCAGCGCTCGAAATGAGAACACTGAAGCTTTCTTT. Translated, it gives CSARNENTEAFF.

The V and J genes are TRBV29-1 and TRBJ2-6, with 11 bases lining up with TRBD1. The length of the CDR3 is 15 residues. Germline-derived CDR1 and CDR2 are SQVTM and ANQGSEA. V gave up 5 bases and J gave up 4 bases; unmatched junction bases: 4. CDR3 amino acids: CSVTDRGLGANVLTF. The DNA of the CDR3 is TGCAGCGTTACGGACAGGGGGCTCGGGGCCAACGTCCTGACTTTC.

The chain couples TRBV29-1 to TRBJ2-5; D is unresolved. The CDR3 covers 15 residues. CDR1 SQVTM and CDR2 ANQGSEA come from the germline V gene. The V end was cut by 4 bases, the J end by 2 bases, with 17 bases between. The CDR3 sequence is CSVVDWSGSQETQYF. CDR3 bases: TGCAGCGTTGTTGACTGGTCAGGAAGTCAAGAGACCCAGTACTTC.

The chain combines TRBV6-6 with TRBJ2-7; D gene ambiguous. Germline V gene lookup returns CDR1 MNHNY and CDR2 SVGAGI (reference sequence). The CDR3 contains 12 residues. The V end lost 2 bases, the J end lost 2 bases, and 4 bases lay between the germline ends. Here the CDR3 DNA reads TGTGCCAGCAGTTACGAGGCCTACGAGCAGTACTTC. Translation gives CASSYEAYEQYF.

This rearrangement joins TRBV6-6 to TRBJ2-7, with 10 nucleotides matching TRBD2. This CDR3 region has 13 residues. Germline CDR1 is MNHNY and CDR2 is SVGAGI (reference sequence). With 5 bases clipped from V and 4 bases from J, the junction kept 2 bases outside the gene matches. CDR3 region: CASSLAGEYEQYF. CDR3 DNA sequence: TGTGCCAGCAGTCTAGCGGGGGAATACGAGCAGTACTTC.

There are a few counts of this clonotype. The rearrangement uses TRBV10-3 and TRBJ2-7, with D unresolved. V was cut by 6 bases and J by 3 bases, with 15 bases left in between. The CDR3 has 14 amino acids. Germline CDR1 ENHRY, CDR2 SYGVKD. The CDR3 reads CAIRTKSSIYEQYF. CDR3 nucleotides: TGTGCCATCAGAACAAAGTCCTCCATCTACGAGCAGTACTTC.

To note about this clonotype: At one end the junction does not follow the germline gene, possibly because of a read error. The J gene is TRBJ2-5, the V gene TRBV7-9, with a weak D call TRBD1 (6 bases). Germline assignment: CDR1 SEHNR and CDR2 FQNEAQ (reference sequence). This CDR3 has 13 amino acids. CDR3 DNA: TGTGCTAGCAGCTGGGAAGGGGGAGAGACCCAGTACTTC. Amino acid sequence: CASSWEGGETQYF.

The chain has TRBV7-9 and TRBJ2-7, with no clear D. Trimming took 8 bases from V and 4 from J, leaving 21 bases between them. The CDR3 has 15 amino acids. CDR1 and CDR2 (germline): SEHNR, FQNEAQ (reference sequence). Here the CDR3 reads CASGPPSAGPYEQYF. CDR3 DNA: TGTGCCAGCGGGCCCCCTAGTGCAGGACCATACGAGCAGTACTTC.

The chain links TRBV29-1 to TRBJ2-7, with D possibly TRBD1 on 6 matching bases. The CDR3 extends over 12 amino acids. The germline CDR1 and CDR2 sequences are SQVTM and ANQGSEA. V shed 6 bases and J shed 1 base, with 10 bases lying between them. In DNA form, the CDR3 reads TGCAGCGTCGTTGGACAGTCCTACGAGCAGTACTTC. Translated, it gives CSVVGQSYEQYF.

Notes on this clonotype: It may be a read error: a sequence one base away is much more abundant. The genes are TRBV7-3 and TRBJ2-1; D gene ambiguous. V was trimmed by 0 bases and J by 9 bases, leaving 9 bases between them. The germline CDR1 and CDR2 sequences are SGHTA and FQGTGA. The CDR3 is 13 amino acids. CDR3: CASSLTSAREQFF. The CDR3 region has the DNA TGTGCCAGCAGCTTAACGTCGGCGCGTGAGCAGTTCTTC. Full variable domain (outside the CDR3, taken from reference TRBV7-3 and TRBJ2-1): GAGVSQTPSNKVTEKGKYVELRCDPISGHTALYWYRQSLGQGPEFLIYFQGTGAADDSGLPNDRFFAVRPEGSVSTLKIQRTERGDSAVYLCASSLTSAREQFFGPGTRLTVL.

The chain is built from TRBV20-1 and TRBJ2-7; 7 nucleotides match TRBD1. The V and J ends lost 8 bases and 4 bases, in that order; junction bases with no gene match: 8. Per germline, CDR1 DFQATT and CDR2 SNEGSKA (reference sequence). The CDR3 sequence is 12 residues long. The CDR3, as DNA: TGCAGTTATAGGGGACAGACATACGAGCAGTACTTC. It encodes CSYRGQTYEQYF.

This clonotype showed up just a few times. The chain is built from TRBV3-1 and TRBJ2-7; no clear D gene. The CDR3 consists of 14 residues. The V gene's germline CDR1 is LGHDT and CDR2 YNNKEL (reference sequence). Trimming cost V 6 bases and J 2 bases, with 14 bases left between them. This chain's CDR3 is CASRWRLDTYEQYF. The CDR3 bases are TGTGCCAGCAGATGGAGACTCGATACCTACGAGCAGTACTTC.